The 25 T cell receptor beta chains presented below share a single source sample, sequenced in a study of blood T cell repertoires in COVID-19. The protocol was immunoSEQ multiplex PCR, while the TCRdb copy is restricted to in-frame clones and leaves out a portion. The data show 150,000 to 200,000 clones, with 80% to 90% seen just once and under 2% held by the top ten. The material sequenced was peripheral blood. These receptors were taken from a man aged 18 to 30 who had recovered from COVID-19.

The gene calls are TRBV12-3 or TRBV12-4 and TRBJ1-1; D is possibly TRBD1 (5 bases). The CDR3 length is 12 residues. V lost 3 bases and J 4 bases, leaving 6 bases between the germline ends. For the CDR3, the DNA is TGTGCCAGCAGTTTCGGGGGCACTGAAGCTTTCTTT. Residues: CASSFGGTEAFF.

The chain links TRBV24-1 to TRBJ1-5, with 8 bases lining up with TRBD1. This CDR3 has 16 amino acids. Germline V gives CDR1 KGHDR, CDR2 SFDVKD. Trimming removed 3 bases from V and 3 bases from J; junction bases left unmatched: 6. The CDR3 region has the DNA TGTGCCACCAGTGATCCTCGGACAGGGTCCAATCAGCCCCAGCATTTT. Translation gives CATSDPRTGSNQPQHF.

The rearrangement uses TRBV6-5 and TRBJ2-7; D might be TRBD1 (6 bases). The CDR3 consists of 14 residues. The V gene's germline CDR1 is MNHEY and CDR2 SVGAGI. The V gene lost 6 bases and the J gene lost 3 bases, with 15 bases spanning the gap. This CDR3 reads CASSLKGGSYEQYF. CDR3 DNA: TGTGCCAGCAGCTTGAAAGGGGGTAGCTACGAGCAGTACTTC.

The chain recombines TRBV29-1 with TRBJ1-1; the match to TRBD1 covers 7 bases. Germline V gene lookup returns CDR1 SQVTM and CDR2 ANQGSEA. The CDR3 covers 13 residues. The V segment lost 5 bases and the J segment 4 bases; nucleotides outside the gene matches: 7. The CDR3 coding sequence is TGCAGCGTTAGCCGCGACAGGGCCACTGAAGCTTTCTTT. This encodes CSVSRDRATEAFF.

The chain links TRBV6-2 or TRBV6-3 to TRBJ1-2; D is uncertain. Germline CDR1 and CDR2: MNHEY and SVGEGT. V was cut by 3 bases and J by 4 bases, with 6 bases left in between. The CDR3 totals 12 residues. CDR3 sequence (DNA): TGTGCCAGCAGTTATTCCAGCTATGGCTACACCTTC. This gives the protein CASSYSSYGYTF.

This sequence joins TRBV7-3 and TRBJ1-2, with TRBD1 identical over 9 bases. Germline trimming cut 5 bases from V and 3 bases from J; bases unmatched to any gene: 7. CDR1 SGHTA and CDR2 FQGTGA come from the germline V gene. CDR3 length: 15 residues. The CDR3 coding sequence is TGTGCCAGCAGCCTATGGACAGGGGTCGACTATGGCTACACCTTC. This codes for CASSLWTGVDYGYTF.

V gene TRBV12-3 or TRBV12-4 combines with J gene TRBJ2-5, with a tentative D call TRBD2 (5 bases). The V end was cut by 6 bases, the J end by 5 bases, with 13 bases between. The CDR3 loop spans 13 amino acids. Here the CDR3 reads CASSPEGGETQYF. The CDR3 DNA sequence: TGTGCCAGCAGCCCCGAGGGCGGGGAGACCCAGTACTTC.

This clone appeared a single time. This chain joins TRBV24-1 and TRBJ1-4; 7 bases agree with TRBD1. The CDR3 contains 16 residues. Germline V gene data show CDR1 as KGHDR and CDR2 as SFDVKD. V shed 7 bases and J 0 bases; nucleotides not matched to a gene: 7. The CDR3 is CATSAGTVATNEKLFF. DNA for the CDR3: TGTGCCACCAGCGCCGGGACAGTTGCAACTAATGAAAAACTGTTTTTT.

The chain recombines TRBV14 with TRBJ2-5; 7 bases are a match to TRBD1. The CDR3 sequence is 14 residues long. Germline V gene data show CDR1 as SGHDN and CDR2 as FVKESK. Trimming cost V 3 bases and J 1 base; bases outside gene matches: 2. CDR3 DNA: TGTGCCAGCAGCCAGGGGACAGCCCAAGAGACCCAGTACTTC. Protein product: CASSQGTAQETQYF.

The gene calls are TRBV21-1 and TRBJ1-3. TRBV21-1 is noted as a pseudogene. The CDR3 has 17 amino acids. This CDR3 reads CASSKARTSKRRNTIYF. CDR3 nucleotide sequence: TGTGCCAGCAGCAAAGCCCGAACCTCTAAGAGAAGAAACACCATATATTTT.

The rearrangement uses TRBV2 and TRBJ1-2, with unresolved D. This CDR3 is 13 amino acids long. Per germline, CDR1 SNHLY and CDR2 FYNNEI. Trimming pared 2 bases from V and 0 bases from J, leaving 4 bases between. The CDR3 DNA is TGTGCCAGCAGTGAAAACTCTAACTATGGCTACACCTTC. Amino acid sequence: CASSENSNYGYTF.

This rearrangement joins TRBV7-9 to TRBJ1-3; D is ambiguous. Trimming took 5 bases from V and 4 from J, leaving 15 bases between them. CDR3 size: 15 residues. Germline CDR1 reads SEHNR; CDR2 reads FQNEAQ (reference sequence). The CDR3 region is CASSLPAGSGNTIYF. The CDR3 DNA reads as TGTGCCAGCAGCCTCCCGGCGGGGAGCGGAAACACCATATATTTT.

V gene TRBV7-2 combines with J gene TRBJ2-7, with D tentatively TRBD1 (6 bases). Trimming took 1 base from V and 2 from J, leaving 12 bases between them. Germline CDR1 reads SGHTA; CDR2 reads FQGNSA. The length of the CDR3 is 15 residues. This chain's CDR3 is CASSLGQGLTYEQYF. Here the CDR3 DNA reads TGTGCCAGCAGCTTAGGGCAGGGGCTTACCTACGAGCAGTACTTC.

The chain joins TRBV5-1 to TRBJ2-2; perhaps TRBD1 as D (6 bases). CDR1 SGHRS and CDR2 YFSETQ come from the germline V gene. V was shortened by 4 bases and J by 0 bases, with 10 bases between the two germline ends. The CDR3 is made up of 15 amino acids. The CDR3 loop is CASSPQGSNTGELFF. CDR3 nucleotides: TGCGCCAGCAGCCCTCAGGGGTCGAACACCGGGGAGCTGTTTTTT. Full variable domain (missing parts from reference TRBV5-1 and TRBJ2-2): KAGVTQTPRYLIKTRGQQVTLSCSPISGHRSVSWYQQTPGQGLQFLFEYFSETQRNKGNFPGRFSGRQFSNSRSEMNVSTLELGDSALYLCASSPQGSNTGELFFGEGSRLTVL.

For the CDR3, the DNA is TGTGCCACCGGGGGAGGCGAGCAGTACTTC. Protein product: CATGGGEQYF. The rearrangement uses TRBV15 and TRBJ2-7; D perhaps matches TRBD2 (6 bases). This CDR3 is built from 10 residues. Trimming shortened V by 8 bases and J by 6 bases, and 8 bases separated the two germline ends. In germline, CDR1 is LNHNV, CDR2 YYDKDF (reference sequence).

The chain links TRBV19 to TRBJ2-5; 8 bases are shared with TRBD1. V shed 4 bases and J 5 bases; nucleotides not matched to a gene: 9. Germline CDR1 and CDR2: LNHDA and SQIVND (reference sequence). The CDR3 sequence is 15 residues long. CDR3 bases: TGTGCCAGTAGTAAGGACAGGGACCTGGGGGAGACCCAGTACTTC. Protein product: CASSKDRDLGETQYF.

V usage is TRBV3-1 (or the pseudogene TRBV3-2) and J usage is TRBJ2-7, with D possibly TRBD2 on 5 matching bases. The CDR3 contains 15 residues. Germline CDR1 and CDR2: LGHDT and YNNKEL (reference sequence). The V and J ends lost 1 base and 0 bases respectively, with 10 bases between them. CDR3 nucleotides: TGTGCCAGCAGCCAAGGTTGGGGAGCCTCCTACGAGCAGTACTTC. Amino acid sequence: CASSQGWGASYEQYF.

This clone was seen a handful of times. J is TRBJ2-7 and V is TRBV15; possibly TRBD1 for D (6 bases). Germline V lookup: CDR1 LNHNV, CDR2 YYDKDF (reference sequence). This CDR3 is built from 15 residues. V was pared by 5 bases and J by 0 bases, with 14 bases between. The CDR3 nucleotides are TGTGCCACCAGCTGGCGACTGGACAGCTCCTACGAGCAGTACTTC. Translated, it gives CATSWRLDSSYEQYF.

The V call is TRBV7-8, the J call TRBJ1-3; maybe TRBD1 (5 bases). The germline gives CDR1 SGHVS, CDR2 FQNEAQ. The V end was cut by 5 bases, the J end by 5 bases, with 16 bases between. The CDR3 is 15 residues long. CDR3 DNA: TGTGCCAGCAGCCTTACGTCGGGGGGTCGAAACACCATATATTTT. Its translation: CASSLTSGGRNTIYF.

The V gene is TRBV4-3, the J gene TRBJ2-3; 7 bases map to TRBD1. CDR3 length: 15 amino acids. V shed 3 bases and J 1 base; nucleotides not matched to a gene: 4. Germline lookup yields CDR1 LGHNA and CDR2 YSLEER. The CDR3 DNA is TGCGCCAGCAGCCAGAGACAGGGACGCACAGATACGCAGTATTTT. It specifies CASSQRQGRTDTQYF.

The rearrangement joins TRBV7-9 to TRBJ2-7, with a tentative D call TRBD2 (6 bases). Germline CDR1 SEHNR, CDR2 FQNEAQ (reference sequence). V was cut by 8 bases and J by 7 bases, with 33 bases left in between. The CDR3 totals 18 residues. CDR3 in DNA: TGTGCCAGCGGGAGGAACCTTTCCTATAACCCGCCTCCTGGGGAGCAGTACTTC. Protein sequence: CASGRNLSYNPPPGEQYF. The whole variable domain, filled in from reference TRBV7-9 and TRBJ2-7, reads DTGVSQNPRHKITKRGQNVTFRCDPISEHNRLYWYRQTLGQGPEFLTYFQNEAQLEKSRLLSDRFSAERPKGSFSTLEIQRTEQGDSAMYLCASGRNLSYNPPPGEQYFGPGTRLTVT.

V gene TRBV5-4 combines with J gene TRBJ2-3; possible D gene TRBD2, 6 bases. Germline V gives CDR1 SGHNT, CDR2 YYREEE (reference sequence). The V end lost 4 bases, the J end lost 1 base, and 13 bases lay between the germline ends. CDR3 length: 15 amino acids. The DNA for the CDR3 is TGTGCCAGCAGCGAAGCGGGTCCCGGCACAGATACGCAGTATTTT. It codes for CASSEAGPGTDTQYF.

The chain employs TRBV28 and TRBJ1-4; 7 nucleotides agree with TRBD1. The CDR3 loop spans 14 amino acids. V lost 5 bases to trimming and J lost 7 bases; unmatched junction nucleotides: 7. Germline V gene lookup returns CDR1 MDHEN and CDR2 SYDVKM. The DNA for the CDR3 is TGTGCCAGCAGTCTCACAGGGGCGACTGAAAAACTGTTTTTT. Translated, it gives CASSLTGATEKLFF. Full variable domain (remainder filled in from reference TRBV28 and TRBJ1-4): DVKVTQSSRYLVKRTGEKVFLECVQDMDHENMFWYRQDPGLGLRLIYFSYDVKMKEKGDIPEGYSVSREKKERFSLILESASTNQTSMYLCASSLTGATEKLFFGSGTQLSVL.

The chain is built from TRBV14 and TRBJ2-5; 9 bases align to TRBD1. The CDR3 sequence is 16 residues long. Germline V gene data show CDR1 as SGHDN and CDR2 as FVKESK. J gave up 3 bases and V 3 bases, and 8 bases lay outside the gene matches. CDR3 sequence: CASSQPGQGKEETQYF. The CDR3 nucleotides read TGTGCCAGCAGCCAGCCGGGACAGGGAAAGGAAGAGACCCAGTACTTC.

The CDR3 reads CASSRDSLSGNTIYF. The CDR3 coding sequence is TGTGCCAGCTCGAGGGACTCCCTCTCTGGAAACACCATATATTTT. The gene calls are TRBV9 and TRBJ1-3, with TRBD1 as a possible D gene (5 bases). Looked up from germline, CDR1 is SGDLS and CDR2 is YYNGEE. The CDR3 is 15 residues long. Trimming took 7 bases from V and 0 from J, leaving 14 bases between them.